A selection of T cell receptor beta chains follows, all from one sample in a study of identical twins. TCRdb processed the 5' RACE reads anew with MiXCR; each CDR3 protein has one entry. Among some 460,000 distinct CDR3 sequences listed, 12% to 15% were seen once. This sample was also put to use in a study of yellow fever vaccine responses in identical twins.

The sequenced material came from CD4+ T cells sorted from blood. The receptor set was obtained from a woman between 18 and 29 years old in good health. Each CDR3 is given with its conserved first and last residue. Fields, in order: clone size, J gene, D gene, V gene, CDR3 DNA, CDR3 protein. A D gene is named only where the DNA matches it firmly. Clone size is stated in some rows and not others, as once, few, many or a class when expanded.

.	TRBJ1-1	.	TRBV30	TGTGCCTGGAGGCAGGGAACCACTGAAGCTTTCTTT	CAWRQGTTEAFF
.	TRBJ2-3	TRBD2	TRBV4-2	TGTGCCAGCAGCCAAGATTCTACTAGCGGGCTCACAGATACGCAGTATTTT	CASSQDSTSGLTDTQYF
.	TRBJ2-1	TRBD2	TRBV11-2	TGTGCCAGCAGCCCGACTAGCGGGGGGGCCCACAAGTACAATGAGCAGTTCTTC	CASSPTSGGAHKYNEQFF
.	TRBJ2-1	TRBD2	TRBV10-3	TGTGCCATCACCGCTAGCGGGCACAATGAGCAGTTCTTC	CAITASGHNEQFF
.	TRBJ2-7	TRBD2	TRBV20-1	TGCAGTGCTAGAGGGGGGGGGTTAAGTCTCTACGAGCAGTACTTC	CSARGGGLSLYEQYF
few	TRBJ2-6	.	TRBV7-9	TGTGCCAGCAGCTATGAGGGTTCGGGGGCCAACGTCCTGACTTTC	CASSYEGSGANVLTF
.	TRBJ2-1	TRBD2	TRBV5-1	TGCGCCAGCAGCTTGGGACTAGCGGCCACTTACTCCTACAATGAGCAGTTCTTC	CASSLGLAATYSYNEQFF
few	TRBJ1-4	.	TRBV14	TGTGCCAGCAGCCAGGGGACGGATCGGGGGGAAAAACTGTTTTTT	CASSQGTDRGEKLFF
few	TRBJ2-1	TRBD2	TRBV5-1	TGCGCCAGCAGCTTGGACTGGGGGTCTAGGACTAGCGTTTACAATGAGCAGTTCTTC	CASSLDWGSRTSVYNEQFF
few	TRBJ2-2	TRBD2	TRBV12-3/TRBV12-4	TGTGCCAGCAGTTTAGCTAGCGGGAGGATCGGGGAGCTGTTTTTT	CASSLASGRIGELFF
few	TRBJ2-7	TRBD1	TRBV6-5	TGTGCCAGCAGTTACAGGCGACAGGGGGGCTACGAGCAGTACTTC	CASSYRRQGGYEQYF
few	TRBJ2-2	.	TRBV27	TGTGCCAGCGGGATAACAGTGAACACCGGGGAGCTGTTTTTT	CASGITVNTGELFF
.	TRBJ2-2	.	TRBV2	TGTGCCAGCAGGGCAACTGGGACCGGGGAGCTGTTTTTT	CASRATGTGELFF
few	TRBJ2-3	TRBD2	TRBV6-2/TRBV6-3	TGTGCCAGCACCCCGAGGCGGCGGGAGACTAGCACAGATACGCAGTATTTT	CASTPRRRETSTDTQYF
few	TRBJ2-5	TRBD2	TRBV7-8	TGTGCCAGCAGCGCCCCTGCGGGAGGCGGGCTCGAGTACTTC	CASSAPAGGGLEYF
many	TRBJ2-3	TRBD1	TRBV2	TGTGCCAGGGGACAGAAAAGCACAGATACGCAGTATTTT	CARGQKSTDTQYF
few	TRBJ2-1	.	TRBV10-3	TGTGCCATCAGTGATGGGCAGGTCTACAATGAGCAGTTCTTC	CAISDGQVYNEQFF
many	TRBJ2-5	TRBD2	TRBV12-3/TRBV12-4	TGTGCCAGCAGCCGCGGACTAGCGGTCTTCCAAGAGACCCAGTACTTC	CASSRGLAVFQETQYF